One and the same sample provided the 14 T cell receptor beta chains below, sequenced in a study of T cell changes during pregnancy in multiple sclerosis. Repertoires were generated with immunoSEQ multiplex PCR, while TCRdb's copy carries only in-frame clones and drops some. Of over 30,000 clones listed, about nine tenths are singletons. The input for sequencing was CD4+ T cells from peripheral blood mononuclear cells, taken before pregnancy. Every receptor here comes from a female donor with multiple sclerosis, enrolled in a pregnancy study.

Only a few counts were recorded for this clone. V and J are TRBV2 and TRBJ2-3, with D unclear. CDR1 and CDR2 (germline): SNHLY, FYNNEI. The germline V and J ends were trimmed by 4 bases and 4 bases, with 6 bases remaining between them. The CDR3 has 12 amino acids. This CDR3 is CASSGASDTQYF. The CDR3 DNA reads as TGTGCCAGCAGTGGCGCTTCAGATACGCAGTATTTT.

The V and J genes are TRBV12-5 and TRBJ2-7, with a weak D call TRBD2 (5 bases). CDR1 and CDR2 from the germline V gene are LGHNT and FRNRAP. The V end was cut by 6 bases, the J end by 5 bases, with 20 bases between. The CDR3 sequence is 15 residues long. The CDR3 loop reads CASGPAARGIDEQYF. The CDR3 region has the DNA TGTGCTAGTGGGCCTGCCGCGAGAGGGATCGACGAGCAGTACTTC.

The chain joins TRBV12-5 to TRBJ2-1, with 7 bases that match TRBD2. Trimming took 5 bases from V and 6 from J; bases not matched to a gene: 7. Germline V gives CDR1 LGHNT, CDR2 FRNRAP. The CDR3 is 14 residues long. CDR3 nucleotides: TGTGCTAGTGGTGGATCGGCGGGAGTCAATGAGCAGTTCTTC. This gives the protein CASGGSAGVNEQFF.

The chain uses TRBV5-1 and TRBJ2-5; TRBD1 is a possible D gene (6 bases). The V and J ends lost 2 bases and 1 base respectively, with 9 bases between them. The CDR3 runs to 14 residues. Germline lookup yields CDR1 SGHRS and CDR2 YFSETQ. Here the CDR3 reads CASSLGQPQETQYF. The CDR3 DNA reads TGCGCCAGCAGCTTAGGACAGCCCCAAGAGACCCAGTACTTC. The complete variable domain, with remaining parts taken from reference TRBV5-1 and TRBJ2-5, reads KAGVTQTPRYLIKTRGQQVTLSCSPISGHRSVSWYQQTPGQGLQFLFEYFSETQRNKGNFPGRFSGRQFSNSRSEMNVSTLELGDSALYLCASSLGQPQETQYFGPGTRLLVL.

The chain uses TRBV11-2 and TRBJ2-5; TRBD1 agrees at 12 bases. The ends lost 2 bases at V and 5 bases at J; junction bases unmatched: 9. The CDR3 extends over 17 amino acids. The germline gives CDR1 SGHAT, CDR2 FQNNGV. The CDR3 DNA follows: TGTGCCAGCAGCTTATCCCCCGGGACAGGGGGCGCGGAGACCCAGTACTTC. It encodes CASSLSPGTGGAETQYF.

This clone is a singleton in its sample. The chain carries TRBV19 and TRBJ1-4; no clear D. The CDR3 has 15 residues. Germline CDR1 and CDR2: LNHDA and SQIVND (reference sequence). V was shortened by 5 bases and J by 8 bases, with 18 bases between the two germline ends. CDR3 region: CASSPLTSVVEKLFF. CDR3 nucleotides: TGTGCCAGTAGTCCTCTGACGAGCGTGGTGGAAAAACTGTTTTTT. The full variable domain, with the rest looked up from reference TRBV19 and TRBJ1-4, is DGGITQSPKYLFRKEGQNVTLSCEQNLNHDAMYWYRQDPGQGLRLIYYSQIVNDFQKGDIAEGYSVSREKKESFPLTVTSAQKNPTAFYLCASSPLTSVVEKLFFGSGTQLSVL.

The gene calls are TRBV6-5 and TRBJ2-7; possible D gene TRBD1, 5 bases. V lost 2 bases to trimming and J lost 0 bases, with 8 bases between them. Per germline, CDR1 MNHEY and CDR2 SVGAGI. This CDR3 region has 14 residues. In DNA, the CDR3 is TGTGCCAGCAGTTACCGAGACAGCTCCTACGAGCAGTACTTC. Encoded protein: CASSYRDSSYEQYF.

This chain uses TRBV7-9 with TRBJ2-1, with 7 bases that match TRBD2. Unmatched junction bases numbered 8, after V lost 2 bases and J lost 13 bases. The CDR3 has 13 residues. From germline, CDR1 is SEHNR and CDR2 FQNEAQ (reference sequence). CDR3: CASSLPPSSGQFF. For the CDR3, the DNA is TGTGCCAGCAGCTTACCCCCCTCTAGCGGTCAGTTCTTC.

The CDR3 reads CASSLESSGVYNEQFF. In nucleotides, the CDR3 is TGCGCCAGCAGCTTGGAGTCTAGCGGGGTCTACAATGAGCAGTTCTTC. The rearrangement uses TRBV5-1 and TRBJ2-1; 9 positions agree with TRBD2. This CDR3 spans 16 amino acids. After removal of 0 bases from V and 3 bases from J, the junction contained 4 bases not matched to a gene. In germline, CDR1 is SGHRS, CDR2 YFSETQ.

This clone was seen once. The chain couples TRBV28 to TRBJ2-5, with 8 bases aligning to TRBD2. This CDR3 region has 13 residues. Trimming removed 8 bases from V and 5 bases from J; junction bases left unmatched: 7. The germline V gene encodes CDR1 MDHEN and CDR2 SYDVKM. The CDR3 DNA is TGTGCCAGCGAATCGGGGGGGCGGGAGACCCAGTACTTC. Its protein product is CASESGGRETQYF.

This clone has just one count. V usage is TRBV5-6 and J usage is TRBJ2-5, with a weak D call TRBD2 (6 bases). With 2 bases removed from V and 1 base from J, the gap between germline ends came to 12 bases. From germline, CDR1 is SGHDT and CDR2 YYEEEE. The CDR3 loop spans 15 amino acids. The CDR3 sequence is CASSFWKGLQETQYF. CDR3 nucleotides: TGTGCCAGCAGCTTTTGGAAGGGACTCCAAGAGACCCAGTACTTC. The full variable domain, its missing parts supplied by reference TRBV5-6 and TRBJ2-5, is DAGVTQSPTHLIKTRGQQVTLRCSPKSGHDTVSWYQQALGQGPQFIFQYYEEEERQRGNFPDRFSGHQFPNYSSELNVNALLLGDSALYLCASSFWKGLQETQYFGPGTRLLVL.

The chain is built from TRBV18 and TRBJ2-1; TRBD2 matches 11 bases. V shed 4 bases, J shed 0 bases, and the junction held 8 bases outside the gene matches. The CDR3 has 18 amino acids. Germline CDR1 KGHSH, CDR2 LQKENI. The CDR3 region is CASSLRLAGLSSYNEQFF. For the CDR3, the DNA is TGTGCCAGCTCACTCAGACTAGCGGGGTTGAGCTCCTACAATGAGCAGTTCTTC.

CDR3 coding DNA: TGTGCCAGCAGTTCCCCAAACTCCTACGAGCAGTACTTC. Protein sequence: CASSSPNSYEQYF. The chain uses TRBV28 and TRBJ2-7; D is undetermined. CDR3 size: 13 residues. Germline values: CDR1 MDHEN, CDR2 SYDVKM. Deletions cut 4 bases from V and 0 bases from J, with 7 bases between.

A single count supports this clone. The rearrangement joins TRBV5-4 to TRBJ1-4; D is possibly TRBD1 (6 bases). Trimming cost V 4 bases and J 5 bases, with 18 bases left between them. Per the germline V gene, CDR1 is SGHNT and CDR2 is YYREEE (reference sequence). The CDR3 runs 16 residues. CDR3 residues: CASSPPNREGNEKLFF. The CDR3 region has the DNA TGTGCCAGCAGCCCGCCTAACAGGGAAGGAAATGAAAAACTGTTTTTT.